This T cell receptor (beta chain) came from a study of tumor-infiltrating lymphocytes in localized non-small cell lung cancer. The overall study: The cohort mixed smokers and never-smokers, several histologies, and some post-neoadjuvant-chemotherapy samples.

Whole-study results and caveats: Different pieces of the same tissue were used for each assay.

J lost 4 bases, V lost 5 bases, and 6 bases had no gene match. The CDR3 spans 14 residues. CDR1 is SGHVS, CDR2 FQNEAQ, per germline. On this clone: Its antigen remains unidentified.

Assay: immunoSEQ multiplex PCR; the TCRdb copy retains only in-frame clones and omits some. This sample has some 9,300 clones, with around 77% found just once. The gene calls are TRBV7-8 and TRBJ1-2; the match to TRBD1 covers 8 bases. Sequenced: uninvolved lung tissue not adjacent to the tumor. The receptor was derived from a human donor with non-small cell lung cancer. The CDR3 is CASSGSGGGYGYTF. CDR3 in DNA: TGTGCCAGCAGCGGTTCAGGGGGCGGCTATGGCTACACCTTC.